The source of this T cell receptor (beta chain) is a study of blood T cell repertoires in COVID-19. Overall study: The study drew acute and convalescent COVID-19 samples from the United States, Italy and Spain. PBMCs, B-cell-depleted T cells, or T cells provided the cDNA or gDNA that made up the material.

Authors' methods: Amplification with reference gene primers provided the estimates of nucleated cell counts. The data were produced by immunoSEQ multiplex PCR, yet TCRdb's version contains in-frame clones alone and is incomplete. The D gene and trimming were derived from the DNA, and the V and J assignments and clone size from that table. Found here are fewer than 700,000 clones, less than 90% of them singletons; the top ten hold around 8%. Patients at the Seattle site were enrolled during active infection and followed longitudinally. This CDR3 has 15 residues. CDR1 and CDR2 (germline): SGHTA, FQGNSA. With V trimmed by 0 bases and J by 9 bases, 6 bases remained unmatched.

The J gene is TRBJ2-1, the V gene TRBV7-2, with 9 positions matching TRBD2. The clonotype originates from a woman aged 45-65 years with COVID-19, enrolled during active disease. Sample: peripheral blood. CDR3 nucleotide sequence: TGTGCCAGCAGCTTAGCGCGGGGGGGCCGAGGTGAGCAGTTCTTC. As protein: CASSLARGGRGEQFF.